The text below deals with one T cell receptor beta chain. Its antigen is undetermined. The data were obtained in a study of T-cell reconstitution after alpha-beta-depleted transplantation in children. Study-wide findings and caveats: Newly generated T cells supplied most T-cell counts and diversity one year post-transplant.

The authors prepared the TCRbeta library with unique molecular identifiers. A single record per CDR3 protein comes from TCRdb applying MiXCR to the PCR reads. Counted here are about 980,000 distinct CDR3 sequences, under 30% occurring once; the ten biggest clones make up roughly 31%. Trimming stripped 2 bases from V and 4 bases from J, with 7 bases between. This CDR3 contains 13 residues. The clonotype was recovered from a boy in the first two years of life who had a stem cell transplant for SCID, so the T cells may come from the graft donor. The chain couples TRBV12-3 or TRBV12-4 to TRBJ2-3; D remains unclear. This specimen was PBMCs, mostly from graft donor cells, taken 360 days after TCRalphabeta/CD19-depleted stem cell transplant. The CDR3, as DNA: TGTGCCAGCAGTTTATTTCAGGCAGATACGCAGTATTTT. Residues: CASSLFQADTQYF.